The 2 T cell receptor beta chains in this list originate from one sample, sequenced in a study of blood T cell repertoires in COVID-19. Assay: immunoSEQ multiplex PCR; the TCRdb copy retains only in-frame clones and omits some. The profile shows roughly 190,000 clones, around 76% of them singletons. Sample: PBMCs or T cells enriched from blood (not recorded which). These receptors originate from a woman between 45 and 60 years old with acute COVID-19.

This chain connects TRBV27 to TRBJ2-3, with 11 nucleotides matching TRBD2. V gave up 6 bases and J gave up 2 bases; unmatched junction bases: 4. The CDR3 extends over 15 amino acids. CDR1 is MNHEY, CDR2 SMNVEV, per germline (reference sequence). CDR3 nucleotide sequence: TGTGCCAGCAGGGTAGCGGGGGGGCCCACAGATACGCAGTATTTT. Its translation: CASRVAGGPTDTQYF.

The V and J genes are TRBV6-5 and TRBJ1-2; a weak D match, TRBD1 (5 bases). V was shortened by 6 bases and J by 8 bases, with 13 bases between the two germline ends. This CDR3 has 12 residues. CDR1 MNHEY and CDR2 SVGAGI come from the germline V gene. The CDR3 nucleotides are TGTGCCAGCAGCCCCACGGGGGGGGGCTACACCTTC. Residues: CASSPTGGGYTF.